What follows describes a single TCR beta chain. In its sample, this clonotype was seen a few times. It lacks a known antigen. The sample holds no much larger clone one base away, and base qualities are not on file. The listed sequencing device is Illumina HiSeq 2500. Quantitative 5'-RACE with molecular barcodes was used to prepare TCR beta libraries. The original pipeline was this. A new computational method based on a probabilistic model of VDJ rearrangement was used to identify disease-linked TCR variants. The public sequencing data were trimmed at Q25 with fastp and processed into clonotypes with MiXCR by TCRdb, which kept only in-frame beta chains. Every distinct CDR3 protein forms one entry, paired with its most common genes and DNA. These V and J calls rely on TCRdb rather than the paper's analysis. This sample has around 120,000 distinct CDR3 sequences in its table, and approximately 25% of those were observed once. Jointly, the top ten make up 9% to 15% of the sample.

Synovial fluid samples and blood samples obtained from the same ankylosing spondylitis patients were matched. Via the germline V gene, CDR1 is SQVTM and CDR2 ANQGSEA. The CDR3 sequence holds 13 residues, the cysteine and phenylalanine included. Only CDR3 DNA remains: 39 bases, in frame from the first base. Cut back by 3 bases and 8 bases, the V and J ends lie 14 bases apart. The data belong to a study of CD8 T cells in ankylosing spondylitis (dated by TCRdb to 2017 to 2019). In terms of the full investigation: T cell receptor beta repertoires were profiled in healthy donors and ankylosing spondylitis patients so that disease-linked TCR variants could be found. In total, the full study cohort was made up of about 110 healthy donors and some 26 ankylosing spondylitis patients. Peripheral blood samples were taken, and synovial fluid was additionally collected from ankylosing spondylitis patients.

What the study reported, not specific to this receptor: In peripheral blood, the disease-linked clones were found at relatively low frequencies and had a CD8+ phenotype. Some motif variants had previously been reported in the synovial fluid and blood of reactive arthritis patients, which suggests shared mechanisms of disease initiation. The disease-linked clones were reported to be significantly enriched in matched synovial fluid samples from ankylosing spondylitis patients. A TCR beta motif made up of fewer than 10 highly homologous amino acid variants appeared to be characteristic of blood from ankylosing spondylitis patients.

This TCR came from a male donor with ankylosing spondylitis. Sample: synovial fluid, either unsorted or a sorted T cell fraction (not recorded which). The chain was built from TRBV29-1 and TRBJ2-1; no D gene can be assigned with confidence. This receptor has the CDR3 CSVDQNSEDEQFF. The DNA reads as follows: TGCAGCGTTGACCAAAATAGTGAGGATGAGCAGTTCTTC.